The 5 T cell receptor beta chains reported below all come from one sample, sequenced in a study of T cells of healthy individuals. TCRdb reprocessed the 5' RACE reads via MiXCR and lists one record per CDR3 protein. The sample includes around 63,000 distinct CDR3 sequences, around 15% seen only once; the top ten take approximately 4.6%. The receptors shown here come from a human donor in good health.

In this sample, this clonotype turned up a few times. This chain links TRBV4-2 with TRBJ1-1, with 8 bases that match TRBD1. V lost 2 bases and J lost 3; bases outside the gene matches: 2. This CDR3 is built from 14 residues. Germline loops: CDR1 LGHNA, CDR2 YNFKEQ. CDR3 nucleotide sequence: TGTGCCAGCAGCCAACAGGACAGGGACACTGAAGCTTTCTTT. This gives the protein CASSQQDRDTEAFF.

This clonotype was counted only a few times. The rearrangement joins TRBV20-1 to TRBJ2-1, with unresolved D. CDR3 length equals 16 residues. Germline V gives CDR1 DFQATT, CDR2 SNEGSKA (reference sequence). V gave up 4 bases and J gave up 6 bases, with 22 bases separating them. The CDR3 is CSAKLFLETSTNEQFF. For the CDR3, the DNA is TGCAGTGCTAAGCTATTCCTAGAAACTTCTACCAATGAGCAGTTCTTC.

This chain uses TRBV20-1 with TRBJ2-1; tentative D call: TRBD1 (6 bases). V lost 6 bases and J lost 9, with 15 bases in between. The CDR3 has 12 amino acids. Germline assignment: CDR1 DFQATT and CDR2 SNEGSKA (reference sequence). This CDR3 is CSAKGEGVEQFF. The CDR3 DNA sequence: TGCAGTGCCAAGGGGGAAGGGGTTGAGCAGTTCTTC.

This clonotype has at least ten counts. The chain links TRBV5-4 to TRBJ2-3, with 8 bases matching TRBD1. Germline V gene lookup returns CDR1 SGHNT and CDR2 YYREEE (reference sequence). CDR3 length: 14 residues. After removal of 1 base from V and 6 bases from J, the junction contained 4 bases not matched to a gene. The CDR3 coding sequence is TGTGCCAGCAGCTTGAGTCAGGGGGCGGATACGCAGTATTTT. Its protein product is CASSLSQGADTQYF.

This clonotype was counted only a few times. The chain uses TRBV7-9 and TRBJ2-1; TRBD1 is a possible D gene (8 bases). The CDR3 is made up of 14 amino acids. V gave up 7 bases and J gave up 8 bases, with 18 bases separating them. Germline lookup yields CDR1 SEHNR and CDR2 FQNEAQ (reference sequence). As DNA, the CDR3 is TGTGCCAGCAATCCGACAGGGGAGGGTGATGAGCAGTTCTTC. This gives the protein CASNPTGEGDEQFF.